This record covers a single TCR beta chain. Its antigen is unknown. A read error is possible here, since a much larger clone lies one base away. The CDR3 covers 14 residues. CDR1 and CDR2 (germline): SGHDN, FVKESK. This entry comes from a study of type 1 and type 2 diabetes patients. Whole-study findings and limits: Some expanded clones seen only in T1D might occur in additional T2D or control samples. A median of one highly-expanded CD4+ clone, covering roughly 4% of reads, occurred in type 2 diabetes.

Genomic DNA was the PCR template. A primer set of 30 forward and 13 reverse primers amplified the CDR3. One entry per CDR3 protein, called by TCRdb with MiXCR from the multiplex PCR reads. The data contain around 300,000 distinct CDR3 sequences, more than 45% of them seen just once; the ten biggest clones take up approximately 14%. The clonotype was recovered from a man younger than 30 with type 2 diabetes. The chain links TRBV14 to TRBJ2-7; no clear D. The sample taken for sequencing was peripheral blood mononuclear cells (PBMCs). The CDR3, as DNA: TGTGCCAGCAGCCAGGGTTGGGCTCCCTACGAGCACTACTTC. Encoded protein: CASSQGWAPYEHYF.